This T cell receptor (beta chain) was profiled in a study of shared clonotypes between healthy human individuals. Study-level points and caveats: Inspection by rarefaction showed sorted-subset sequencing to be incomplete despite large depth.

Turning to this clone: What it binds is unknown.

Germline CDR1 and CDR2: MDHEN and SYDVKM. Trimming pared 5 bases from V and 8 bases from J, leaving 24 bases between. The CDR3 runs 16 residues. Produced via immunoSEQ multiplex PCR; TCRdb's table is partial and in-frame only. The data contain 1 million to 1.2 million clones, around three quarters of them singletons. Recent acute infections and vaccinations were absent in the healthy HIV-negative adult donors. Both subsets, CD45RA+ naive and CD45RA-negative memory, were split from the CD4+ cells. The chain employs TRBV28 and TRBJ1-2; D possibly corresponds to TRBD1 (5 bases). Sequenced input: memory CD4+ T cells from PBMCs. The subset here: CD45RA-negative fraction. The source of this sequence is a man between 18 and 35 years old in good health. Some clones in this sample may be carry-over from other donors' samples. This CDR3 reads CASSTITGARGSGYTF. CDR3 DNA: TGTGCCAGCAGTACGATCACTGGGGCCCGAGGTTCGGGCTACACCTTC.